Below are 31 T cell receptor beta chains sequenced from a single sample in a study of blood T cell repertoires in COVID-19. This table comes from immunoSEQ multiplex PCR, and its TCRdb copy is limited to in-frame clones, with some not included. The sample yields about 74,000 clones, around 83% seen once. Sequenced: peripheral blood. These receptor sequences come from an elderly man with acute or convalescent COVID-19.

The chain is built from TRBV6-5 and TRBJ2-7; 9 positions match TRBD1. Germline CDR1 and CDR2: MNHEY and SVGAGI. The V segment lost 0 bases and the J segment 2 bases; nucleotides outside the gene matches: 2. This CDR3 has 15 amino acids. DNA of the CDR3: TGTGCCAGCAGTTACTCCGGGACAGGGCCCTACGAGCAGTACTTC. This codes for CASSYSGTGPYEQYF.

As DNA, the CDR3 is TGTGCCAGCAGTTTAGGGCGCGCGGGAGGCTACACCTTC. The encoded protein is CASSLGRAGGYTF. The chain carries TRBV28 and TRBJ1-2; no clear D gene. V was shortened by 2 bases and J by 8 bases, with 12 bases between the two germline ends. Per germline, CDR1 MDHEN and CDR2 SYDVKM. CDR3 length: 13 amino acids.

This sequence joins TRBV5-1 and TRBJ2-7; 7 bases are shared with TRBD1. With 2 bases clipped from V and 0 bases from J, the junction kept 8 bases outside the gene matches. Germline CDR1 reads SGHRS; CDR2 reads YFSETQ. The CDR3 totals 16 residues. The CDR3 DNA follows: TGCGCCAGCAGCTTATATCCGGGACAGAGCTCCTACGAGCAGTACTTC. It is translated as CASSLYPGQSSYEQYF.

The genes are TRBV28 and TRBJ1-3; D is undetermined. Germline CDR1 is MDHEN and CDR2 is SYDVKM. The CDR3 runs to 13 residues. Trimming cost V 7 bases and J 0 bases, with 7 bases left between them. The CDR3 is CASTQYSGNTIYF. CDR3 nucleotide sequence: TGTGCCAGCACCCAGTACTCTGGAAACACCATATATTTT. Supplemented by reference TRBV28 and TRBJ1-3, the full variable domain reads DVKVTQSSRYLVKRTGEKVFLECVQDMDHENMFWYRQDPGLGLRLIYFSYDVKMKEKGDIPEGYSVSREKKERFSLILESASTNQTSMYLCASTQYSGNTIYFGEGSWLTVV.

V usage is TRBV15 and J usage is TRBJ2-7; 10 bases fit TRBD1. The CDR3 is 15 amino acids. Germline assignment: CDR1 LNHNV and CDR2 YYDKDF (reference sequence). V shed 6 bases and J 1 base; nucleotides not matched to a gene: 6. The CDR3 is CATSTRDRGSYEQYF. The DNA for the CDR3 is TGTGCCACCAGTACCCGGGACAGGGGATCCTACGAGCAGTACTTC.

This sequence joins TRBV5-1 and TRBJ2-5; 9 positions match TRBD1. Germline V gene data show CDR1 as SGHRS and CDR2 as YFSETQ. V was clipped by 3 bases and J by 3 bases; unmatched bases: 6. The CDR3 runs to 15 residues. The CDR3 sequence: CASSYLDRGEETQYF. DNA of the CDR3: TGCGCCAGCAGCTATCTGGACAGGGGTGAAGAGACCCAGTACTTC.

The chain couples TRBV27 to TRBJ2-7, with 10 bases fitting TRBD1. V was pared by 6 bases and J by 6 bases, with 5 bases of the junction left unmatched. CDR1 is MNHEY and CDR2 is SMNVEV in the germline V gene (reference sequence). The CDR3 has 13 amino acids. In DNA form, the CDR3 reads TGTGCCAGCAGCCCCGGGACAGGGGTCGAGCAGTACTTC. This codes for CASSPGTGVEQYF.

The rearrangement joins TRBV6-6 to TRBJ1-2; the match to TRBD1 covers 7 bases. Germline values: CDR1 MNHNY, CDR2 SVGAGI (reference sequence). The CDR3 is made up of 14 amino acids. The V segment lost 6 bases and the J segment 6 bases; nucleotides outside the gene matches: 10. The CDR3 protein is CASSPGGGEDGYTF. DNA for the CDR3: TGTGCCAGCAGCCCGGGAGGGGGCGAGGATGGCTACACCTTC.

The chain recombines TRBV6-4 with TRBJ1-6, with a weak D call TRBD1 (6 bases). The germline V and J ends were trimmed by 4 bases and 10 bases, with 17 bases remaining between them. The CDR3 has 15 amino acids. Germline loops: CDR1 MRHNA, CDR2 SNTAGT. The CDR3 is CASSGEGGLRSPLHF. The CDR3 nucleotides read TGTGCCAGCAGTGGCGAGGGGGGGTTAAGGTCACCCCTCCACTTT.

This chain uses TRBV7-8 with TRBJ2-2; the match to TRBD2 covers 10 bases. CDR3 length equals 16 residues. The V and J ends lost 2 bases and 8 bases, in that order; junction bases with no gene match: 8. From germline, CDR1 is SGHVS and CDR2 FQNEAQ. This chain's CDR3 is CASSLRLAGVTGELFF. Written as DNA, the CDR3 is TGTGCCAGCAGCTTACGGCTAGCGGGAGTAACGGGGGAGCTGTTTTTT. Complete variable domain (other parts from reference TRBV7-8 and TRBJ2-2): GAGVSQSPRYKVAKRGQDVALRCDPISGHVSLFWYQQALGQGPEFLTYFQNEAQLDKSGLPSDRFFAERPEGSVSTLKIQRTQQEDSAVYLCASSLRLAGVTGELFFGEGSRLTVL.

CDR3 nucleotide sequence: TGTGCCAGCAGCTCCACAGGGTACGATGGCTACACCTTC. Residues: CASSSTGYDGYTF. The V and J genes are TRBV7-2 and TRBJ1-2, with D possibly TRBD1 on 6 matching bases. This CDR3 has 13 amino acids. V gave up 4 bases and J gave up 6 bases, with 12 bases separating them. CDR1 is SGHTA, CDR2 FQGNSA, per germline.

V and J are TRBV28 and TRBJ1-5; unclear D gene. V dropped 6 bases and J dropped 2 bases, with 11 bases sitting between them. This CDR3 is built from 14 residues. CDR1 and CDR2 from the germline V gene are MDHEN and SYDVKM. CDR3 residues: CASSPERGNQPQHF. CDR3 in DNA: TGTGCCAGCAGCCCAGAGAGGGGCAATCAGCCCCAGCATTTT.

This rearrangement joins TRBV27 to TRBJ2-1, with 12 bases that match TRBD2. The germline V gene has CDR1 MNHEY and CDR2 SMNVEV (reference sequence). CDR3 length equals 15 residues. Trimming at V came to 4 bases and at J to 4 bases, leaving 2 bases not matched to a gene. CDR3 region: CASSWTSGKYNEQFF. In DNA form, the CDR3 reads TGTGCCAGCAGTTGGACTAGCGGGAAGTACAATGAGCAGTTCTTC.

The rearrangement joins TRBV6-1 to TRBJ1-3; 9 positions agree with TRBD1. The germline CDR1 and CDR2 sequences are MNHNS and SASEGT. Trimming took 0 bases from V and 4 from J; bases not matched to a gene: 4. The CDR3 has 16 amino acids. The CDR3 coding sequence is TGTGCCAGCAGTGAAGCATCGGGGACAGGGGGAAACACCATATATTTT. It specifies CASSEASGTGGNTIYF.

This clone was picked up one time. The CDR3 nucleotides read TGTGCCACCAGCAGAGAGACTCCTAATGAAAAACTGTTTTTT. As protein: CATSRETPNEKLFF. The V gene is TRBV15, the J gene TRBJ1-4, with D unclear. Germline V gene data show CDR1 as LNHNV and CDR2 as YYDKDF (reference sequence). This CDR3 has 14 amino acids. Trimming took 0 bases from V and 3 from J, leaving 5 bases between them.

The CDR3 DNA reads as TGTGCCAGCAGCCCTACAGGTGTAGGGAAACTGTTTTTT. Encoded protein: CASSPTGVGKLFF. The J gene is TRBJ1-4, the V gene TRBV7-9, with D possibly TRBD1 on 5 matching bases. CDR1 and CDR2 from the germline V gene are SEHNR and FQNEAQ (reference sequence). V lost 5 bases and J lost 11, with 15 bases in between. The CDR3 is 13 residues long.

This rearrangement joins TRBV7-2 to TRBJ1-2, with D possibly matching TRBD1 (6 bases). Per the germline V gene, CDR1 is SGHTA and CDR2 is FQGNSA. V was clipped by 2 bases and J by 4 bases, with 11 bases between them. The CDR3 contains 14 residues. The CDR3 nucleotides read TGTGCCAGCAGCTTAACGACAGGTTTCTATGGCTACACCTTC. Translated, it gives CASSLTTGFYGYTF.

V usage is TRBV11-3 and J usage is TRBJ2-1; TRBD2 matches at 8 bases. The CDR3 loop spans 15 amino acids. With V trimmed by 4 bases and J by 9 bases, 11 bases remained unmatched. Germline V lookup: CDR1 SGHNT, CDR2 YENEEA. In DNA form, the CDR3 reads TGTGCCAGCAGCTCCCTCGGGAGGGGGGAATTTGAGCAGTTCTTC. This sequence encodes CASSSLGRGEFEQFF.

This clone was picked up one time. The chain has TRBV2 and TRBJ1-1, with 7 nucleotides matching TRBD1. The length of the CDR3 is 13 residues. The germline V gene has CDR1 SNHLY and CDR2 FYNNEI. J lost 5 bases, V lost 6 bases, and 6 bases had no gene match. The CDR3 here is CASRGQWGTEAFF. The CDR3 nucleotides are TGTGCCAGCAGGGGACAGTGGGGGACTGAAGCTTTCTTT.

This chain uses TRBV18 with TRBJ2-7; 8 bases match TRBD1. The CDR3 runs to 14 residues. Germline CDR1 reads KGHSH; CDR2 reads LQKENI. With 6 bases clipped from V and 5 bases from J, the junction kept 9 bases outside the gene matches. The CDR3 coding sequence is TGTGCCAGCTCGTCCGGGACAGGCATCAACGAGCAGTACTTC. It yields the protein CASSSGTGINEQYF.

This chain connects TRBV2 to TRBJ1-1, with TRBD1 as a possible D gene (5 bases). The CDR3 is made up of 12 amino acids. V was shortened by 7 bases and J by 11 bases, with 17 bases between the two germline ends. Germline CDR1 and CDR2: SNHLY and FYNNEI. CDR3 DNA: TGTGCCAGCACCGAACAGGCATTTGGGGCTTTCTTT. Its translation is CASTEQAFGAFF.

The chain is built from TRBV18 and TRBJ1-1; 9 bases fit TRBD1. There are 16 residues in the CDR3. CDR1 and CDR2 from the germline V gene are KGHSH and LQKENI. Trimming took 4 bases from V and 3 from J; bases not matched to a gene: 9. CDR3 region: CASSQGQGNDYTEAFF. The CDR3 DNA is TGTGCCAGCTCACAAGGACAGGGGAATGATTACACTGAAGCTTTCTTT. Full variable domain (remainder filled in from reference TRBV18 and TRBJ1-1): NAGVMQNPRHLVRRRGQEARLRCSPMKGHSHVYWYRQLPEEGLKFMVYLQKENIIDESGMPKERFSAEFPKEGPSILRIQQVVRGDSAAYFCASSQGQGNDYTEAFFGQGTRLTVV.

The CDR3 spells CASRRDGYEQYF. The CDR3 DNA reads TGTGCCTCCCGTCGGGATGGCTACGAGCAGTACTTC. The chain employs TRBV6-6 and TRBJ2-7; tentative D call: TRBD2 (5 bases). The CDR3 is made up of 12 amino acids. In germline, CDR1 is MNHNY, CDR2 SVGAGI (reference sequence). V was cut by 11 bases and J by 3 bases, with 14 bases left in between.

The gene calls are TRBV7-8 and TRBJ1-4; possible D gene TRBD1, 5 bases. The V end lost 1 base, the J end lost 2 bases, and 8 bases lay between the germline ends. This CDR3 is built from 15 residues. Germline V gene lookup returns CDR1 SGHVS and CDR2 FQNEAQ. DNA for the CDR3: TGTGCCAGCAGCTTAGAGGGGATTACTAATGAAAAACTGTTTTTT. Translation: CASSLEGITNEKLFF. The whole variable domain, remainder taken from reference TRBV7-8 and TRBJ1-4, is GAGVSQSPRYKVAKRGQDVALRCDPISGHVSLFWYQQALGQGPEFLTYFQNEAQLDKSGLPSDRFFAERPEGSVSTLKIQRTQQEDSAVYLCASSLEGITNEKLFFGSGTQLSVL.

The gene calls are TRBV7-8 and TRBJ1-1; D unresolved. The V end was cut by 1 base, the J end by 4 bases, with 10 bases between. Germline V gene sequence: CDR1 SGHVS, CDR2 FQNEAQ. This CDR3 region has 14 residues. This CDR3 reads CASSLEELGTEAFF. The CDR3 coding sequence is TGTGCCAGCAGCTTAGAGGAGCTAGGCACTGAAGCTTTCTTT.

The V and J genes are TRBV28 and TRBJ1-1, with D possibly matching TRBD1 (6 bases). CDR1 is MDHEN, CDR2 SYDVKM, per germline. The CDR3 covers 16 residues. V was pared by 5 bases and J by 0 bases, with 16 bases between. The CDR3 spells CASSRQVSLMNTEAFF. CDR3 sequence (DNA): TGTGCCAGCAGTCGACAGGTTAGCTTAATGAACACTGAAGCTTTCTTT.

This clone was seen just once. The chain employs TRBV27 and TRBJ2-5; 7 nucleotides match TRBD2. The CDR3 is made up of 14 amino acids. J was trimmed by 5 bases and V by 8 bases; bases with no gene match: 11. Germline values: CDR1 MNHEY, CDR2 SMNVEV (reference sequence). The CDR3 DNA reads TGTGCCAGCTCCTATACTGGGGGGGTGGAGACCCAGTACTTC. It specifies CASSYTGGVETQYF.

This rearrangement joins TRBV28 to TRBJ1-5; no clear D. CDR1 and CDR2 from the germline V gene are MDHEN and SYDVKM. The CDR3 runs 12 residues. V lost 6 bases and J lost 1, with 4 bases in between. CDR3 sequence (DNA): TGTGCCAGCAGCGGGAGCAATCAGCCCCAGCATTTT. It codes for CASSGSNQPQHF.

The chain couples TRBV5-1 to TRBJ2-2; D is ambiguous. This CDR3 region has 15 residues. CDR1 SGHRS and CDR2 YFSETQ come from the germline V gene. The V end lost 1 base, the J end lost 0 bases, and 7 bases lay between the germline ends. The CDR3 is CASSLLATNTGELFF. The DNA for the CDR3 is TGCGCCAGCAGCTTGTTGGCCACGAACACCGGGGAGCTGTTTTTT.

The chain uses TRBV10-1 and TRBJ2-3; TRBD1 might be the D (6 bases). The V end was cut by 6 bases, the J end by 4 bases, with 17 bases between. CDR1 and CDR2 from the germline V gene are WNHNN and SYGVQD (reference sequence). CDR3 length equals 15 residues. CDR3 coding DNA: TGCGCCAGCAGCGCAACAGGGTACAGGGCAGATACGCAGTATTTT. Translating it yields CASSATGYRADTQYF.

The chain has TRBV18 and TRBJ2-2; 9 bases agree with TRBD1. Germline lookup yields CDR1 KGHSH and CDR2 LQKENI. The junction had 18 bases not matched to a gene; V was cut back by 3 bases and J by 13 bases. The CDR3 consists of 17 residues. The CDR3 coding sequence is TGTGCCAGCTCACCCTCCTCCCCGGGACAGGGCGCTAACGGGCTGTTTTTT. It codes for CASSPSSPGQGANGLFF.